The rows below give T cell receptor beta chains drawn from one sample of a study of OX40 agonist ivuxolimab in advanced cancers. Assay: immunoSEQ multiplex PCR; the TCRdb copy retains only in-frame clones and omits some. The table lists 70,000 or so clones, 80% to 90% of them singletons. The sample here was CD4+ or CD8+ T cells sorted from blood, taken in a trial of the OX40 agonist ivuxolimab. Source of these receptors: an adult with an advanced solid tumor such as melanoma, head and neck, liver or kidney cancer. CDR3s include the opening cysteine and the closing phenylalanine or tryptophan. Fields, in order: D gene, J gene, clone size, V gene, CDR3 DNA, CDR3 protein. D genes are given only for firm matches. Clone size, where shown, is once, few, many, or a class for clones that have expanded.

d_gene: TRBD1
j_gene: TRBJ2-7
abundance: once
v_gene: TRBV28
CDR3nt: TGTGCCAGCAGCATGACAGGGACGTCCTACGAGCAGTACTTC
CDR3aa: CASSMTGTSYEQYF

d_gene: TRBD1
j_gene: TRBJ1-1
abundance: .
v_gene: TRBV5-5
CDR3nt: TGTGCCAGCAGTATGTTGGTGGGACAGGGTCCCGAGAACACTGAAGCTTTCTTT
CDR3aa: CASSMLVGQGPENTEAFF

d_gene: TRBD2
j_gene: TRBJ2-2
abundance: .
v_gene: TRBV7-9
CDR3nt: TGTGCCAGCAGATTGGGACTACTCCACACCGGGGAGCTGTTTTTT
CDR3aa: CASRLGLLHTGELFF

d_gene: TRBD1
j_gene: TRBJ1-1
abundance: few
v_gene: TRBV7-9
CDR3nt: TGTGCCAGCAGCCCGACAGGGAGTAACACTGAAGCTTTCTTT
CDR3aa: CASSPTGSNTEAFF

d_gene: .
j_gene: TRBJ2-7
abundance: .
v_gene: TRBV28
CDR3nt: TGTGCCAGCAGTTTTCCTCGACAGGCTTTATCCTACGAGCAGTACTTC
CDR3aa: CASSFPRQALSYEQYF

d_gene: .
j_gene: TRBJ2-1
abundance: .
v_gene: TRBV11-2
CDR3nt: TGTGCCAGCAGCTTAGAGCAAGGCCTTTACAATGAGCAGTTCTTC
CDR3aa: CASSLEQGLYNEQFF

d_gene: .
j_gene: TRBJ1-1
abundance: many
v_gene: TRBV7-9
CDR3nt: TGTGCCAGCAGCCAGGACCCTACCAACACTGAAGCTTTCTTT
CDR3aa: CASSQDPTNTEAFF

d_gene: .
j_gene: TRBJ2-1
abundance: .
v_gene: TRBV6-8
CDR3nt: TGTGCCAGCAGTGAATCGGAAGAGTTAAATGAGCAGTTCTTC
CDR3aa: CASSESEELNEQFF

d_gene: .
j_gene: TRBJ2-2
abundance: once
v_gene: TRBV15
CDR3nt: TGTGCCACCAGCAGAGATCCGGCAGGGGTTTACACCGGGGAGCTGTTTTTT
CDR3aa: CATSRDPAGVYTGELFF

d_gene: TRBD1
j_gene: TRBJ1-1
abundance: .
v_gene: TRBV5-5
CDR3nt: TGTGCCAGCAGCACCTACGACAGGGGAAGGACTGAAGCTTTCTTT
CDR3aa: CASSTYDRGRTEAFF

d_gene: .
j_gene: TRBJ2-6
abundance: .
v_gene: TRBV9
CDR3nt: TGTGCCAGCAGCGCGGGAGTCTCTGGGGCCAACGTCCTGACTTTC
CDR3aa: CASSAGVSGANVLTF

d_gene: TRBD2
j_gene: TRBJ2-7
abundance: .
v_gene: TRBV27
CDR3nt: TGTGCCAGCAGTTGGGCTAGCGGGACCTACGAGCAGTACTTC
CDR3aa: CASSWASGTYEQYF

d_gene: .
j_gene: TRBJ2-7
abundance: .
v_gene: TRBV9
CDR3nt: TGTGCCAGCAGCGTAGCCGCGGGAAGATACGAGCAGTACTTC
CDR3aa: CASSVAAGRYEQYF

d_gene: TRBD1
j_gene: TRBJ1-2
abundance: once
v_gene: TRBV2
CDR3nt: TGTGCCAGCAGCACGACAGGGGGCTATGGCTACACCTTC
CDR3aa: CASSTTGGYGYTF

d_gene: .
j_gene: TRBJ1-1
abundance: .
v_gene: TRBV25-1
CDR3nt: TGTGCCAGCAGTGAGGAAGGATGGATTGAAGCTTTCTTT
CDR3aa: CASSEEGWIEAFF

d_gene: .
j_gene: TRBJ1-6
abundance: .
v_gene: TRBV19
CDR3nt: TGTGCCAGTAGTCCGGGGGCAGGCAATTCACCCCTCCACTTT
CDR3aa: CASSPGAGNSPLHF

d_gene: .
j_gene: TRBJ1-5
abundance: .
v_gene: TRBV30
CDR3nt: TGTGCCTGGAGAGGGGCCTCAAATCAGCCCCAGCATTTT
CDR3aa: CAWRGASNQPQHF

d_gene: .
j_gene: TRBJ2-7
abundance: .
v_gene: TRBV9
CDR3nt: TGTGCCAGCAGCCGGGGGACGGTCTCCTACGAGCAGTACTTC
CDR3aa: CASSRGTVSYEQYF

d_gene: TRBD1
j_gene: TRBJ2-3
abundance: .
v_gene: TRBV14
CDR3nt: TGTGCCAGCAGCCTTGGAACAGGGGGCACAGATACGCAGTATTTT
CDR3aa: CASSLGTGGTDTQYF

d_gene: .
j_gene: TRBJ1-2
abundance: once
v_gene: TRBV6-6
CDR3nt: TGTGCCAGCAGTTACTCGGTCAGGGGATTCTATGGCTACACCTTC
CDR3aa: CASSYSVRGFYGYTF

d_gene: .
j_gene: TRBJ1-5
abundance: .
v_gene: TRBV11-2
CDR3nt: TGTGCCAGCAGCCCACTCTTTAGTGCAGAAAAGCAGCCCCAGCATTTT
CDR3aa: CASSPLFSAEKQPQHF

d_gene: TRBD1
j_gene: TRBJ1-6
abundance: once
v_gene: TRBV7-9
CDR3nt: TGTGCCAGCAGCTCGGACAGGGACTGGAATTCACCCCTCCACTTT
CDR3aa: CASSSDRDWNSPLHF

d_gene: TRBD1
j_gene: TRBJ1-2
abundance: .
v_gene: TRBV19
CDR3nt: TGTGCCAGCAGTATACTTGGGACAGGGGAGTATGGCTACACCTTC
CDR3aa: CASSILGTGEYGYTF

d_gene: .
j_gene: TRBJ1-1
abundance: once
v_gene: TRBV27
CDR3nt: TGTGCCAGCAGTTTATCGATAGGGAGGTTCTACCCTGAAGCTTTCTTT
CDR3aa: CASSLSIGRFYPEAFF

d_gene: TRBD2
j_gene: TRBJ2-7
abundance: .
v_gene: TRBV9
CDR3nt: TGTGCCAGCAGCGCGGGACTAGCGGGACCATCGAGCTCCTACGAGCAGTACTTC
CDR3aa: CASSAGLAGPSSSYEQYF

d_gene: .
j_gene: TRBJ2-3
abundance: .
v_gene: TRBV7-9
CDR3nt: TGTGCCAGCAGCTTCCATATTGGACAGAGCACAGATACGCAGTATTTT
CDR3aa: CASSFHIGQSTDTQYF

d_gene: .
j_gene: TRBJ2-3
abundance: .
v_gene: TRBV5-8
CDR3nt: TGTGCCAGCAGCTTGGATATAAGGGATATGATGACGAGCACAGATACGCAGTATTTT
CDR3aa: CASSLDIRDMMTSTDTQYF

d_gene: TRBD1
j_gene: TRBJ2-1
abundance: .
v_gene: TRBV7-9
CDR3nt: TGTGCCAGCAGCTCGACAGGGCAGCCTCAATTCTTC
CDR3aa: CASSSTGQPQFF

d_gene: .
j_gene: TRBJ2-3
abundance: .
v_gene: TRBV7-9
CDR3nt: TGTGCCAGCAGCTTTTTAGTAGATACGCAGTATTTT
CDR3aa: CASSFLVDTQYF

d_gene: TRBD2
j_gene: TRBJ2-1
abundance: .
v_gene: TRBV2
CDR3nt: TGTGCCAGCTGTGAGGGCGGGAGGGCCAGGAGTAACAATGAGCAGTTCTTC
CDR3aa: CASCEGGRARSNNEQFF

d_gene: TRBD1
j_gene: TRBJ1-6
abundance: .
v_gene: TRBV4-2
CDR3nt: TGTGCCAGCAGCCAAGACGGGACAGTAGTTAGTTCACCCCTCCACTTT
CDR3aa: CASSQDGTVVSSPLHF

d_gene: .
j_gene: TRBJ2-7
abundance: .
v_gene: TRBV5-1
CDR3nt: TGCGCCAGCAGCTTGGTCGAAGGCAGTGCCCACGAGCAGTACTTC
CDR3aa: CASSLVEGSAHEQYF

d_gene: TRBD2
j_gene: TRBJ2-7
abundance: .
v_gene: TRBV27
CDR3nt: TGTGCCAGCAGTTTAGCGGGAGGCTACGAGCAGTACTTC
CDR3aa: CASSLAGGYEQYF

d_gene: .
j_gene: TRBJ2-3
abundance: .
v_gene: TRBV6-1
CDR3nt: TGTGCCAGCGAGGAGTACACAGATACGCAGTATTTT
CDR3aa: CASEEYTDTQYF

d_gene: .
j_gene: TRBJ1-5
abundance: .
v_gene: TRBV4-2
CDR3nt: TGTGCCAGCAGCCCTCCAGGGGTGGATCAGCCCCAGCATTTT
CDR3aa: CASSPPGVDQPQHF

d_gene: .
j_gene: TRBJ2-1
abundance: .
v_gene: TRBV4-2
CDR3nt: TGTGCCAGCAGCCTGCAACCCGGGAGCTCCTACAATGAGCAGTTCTTC
CDR3aa: CASSLQPGSSYNEQFF

d_gene: .
j_gene: TRBJ1-1
abundance: .
v_gene: TRBV6-1
CDR3nt: TGTGCCAGCAGTGAAGACGTCACCTGGATAGCCACTGAAGCTTTCTTT
CDR3aa: CASSEDVTWIATEAFF

d_gene: .
j_gene: TRBJ1-5
abundance: .
v_gene: TRBV2
CDR3nt: TGTGCCAGCAGTGAATGGACTAGCAATCAGCCCCAGCATTTT
CDR3aa: CASSEWTSNQPQHF

d_gene: .
j_gene: TRBJ2-3
abundance: .
v_gene: TRBV6-5
CDR3nt: TGTGCCAGCAGTTACTCAGGAGGATCCCACACAGATACGCAGTATTTT
CDR3aa: CASSYSGGSHTDTQYF

d_gene: .
j_gene: TRBJ2-3
abundance: .
v_gene: TRBV27
CDR3nt: TGTGCCAGCAGTCCCCTAGCGAGCACAGATACGCAGTATTTT
CDR3aa: CASSPLASTDTQYF

d_gene: .
j_gene: TRBJ1-2
abundance: .
v_gene: TRBV12-2
CDR3nt: TGTGCAAGTCGCTCCCAAAACGGCATTGGGTATGGCTACACCTTC
CDR3aa: CASRSQNGIGYGYTF